This TCR beta chain came from a study of T cells in Graves' hyperthyroidism and ophthalmopathy. Study-wide results and caveats: The model predicted ophthalmopathy a median around six months before onset. Expanded thyroid clonotypes (above 0.001) were mostly also found in blood.

RNA transcripts provided the source from which TCR beta CDR3 regions were amplified. The HTBI set primed first-round TCR CDR3 RT-PCR. TCRdb fed the multiplex PCR reads into MiXCR, producing one record per CDR3 protein. Among approximately 400,000 distinct CDR3 sequences listed, over 11% were seen once. Extraction of PBMCs used roughly 9.3 ml of fresh peripheral blood. To note about this clonotype: Antigen unknown.

The sequencing input was blood. The TCR originated in a man aged 45 to 65 with Graves' ophthalmopathy.

CDR3 DNA sequence: TGTGCCAGCAGTGTTACCCGAGGTGCCCTTACGCAGTATTTT. Protein sequence: CASSVTRGALTQYF. V and J are TRBV27 and TRBJ2-3; no clear D gene. Deletions cut 5 bases from V and 8 bases from J, with 17 bases between. This CDR3 has 14 amino acids. Germline V gene lookup returns CDR1 MNHEY and CDR2 SMNVEV (reference sequence).